Listed below are T cell receptor beta chains from one sample, sequenced in a study of blood T cell repertoires in COVID-19. The data were produced by immunoSEQ multiplex PCR, yet TCRdb's version contains in-frame clones alone and is incomplete. The sample consists of fewer than 250,000 clones, around four fifths of them appearing once. The material sequenced was peripheral blood. The receptors stem from a woman in her 50s with active or convalescent COVID-19. The CDR3 runs from the conserved cysteine through the conserved F or W. D genes are given only for firm matches. Where a row states a size, it is once, few, many or the class of an expanded clone; other rows omit it.

j_gene: TRBJ2-1
d_gene: TRBD2
abundance: -
v_gene: TRBV7-3
CDR3nt: TGTGCCAGCAGCCAACAGTCCGGGACTAGCGCTAATGAGCAGTTCTTC
CDR3aa: CASSQQSGTSANEQFF

j_gene: TRBJ2-1
d_gene: TRBD2
abundance: -
v_gene: TRBV28
CDR3nt: TGTGCCAGCAGTGGGGAGGGGCGGACCAGCTCCTACAATGAGCAGTTCTTC
CDR3aa: CASSGEGRTSSYNEQFF

j_gene: TRBJ1-2
d_gene: -
abundance: few
v_gene: TRBV2
CDR3nt: TGTGCCAGCAGGGGGAGCGCCCCGGGCTACACCTTC
CDR3aa: CASRGSAPGYTF

j_gene: TRBJ1-6
d_gene: TRBD1
abundance: -
v_gene: TRBV6-1
CDR3nt: TGTGCCAGCAGTGAACCAGGGGGTGGCAATTCACCCCTCCACTTT
CDR3aa: CASSEPGGGNSPLHF

j_gene: TRBJ2-6
d_gene: -
abundance: -
v_gene: TRBV5-6
CDR3nt: TGTGCCAGCAGCTTCGATCCCAGATTAACTGGGGCCAACGTCCTGACTTTC
CDR3aa: CASSFDPRLTGANVLTF

j_gene: TRBJ2-1
d_gene: TRBD2
abundance: -
v_gene: TRBV7-3
CDR3nt: TGTGCCAGCAGCCAAGGACTAGTTGGCAATGAGCAGTTCTTC
CDR3aa: CASSQGLVGNEQFF

j_gene: TRBJ2-2
d_gene: TRBD1
abundance: few
v_gene: TRBV6-1
CDR3nt: TGTGCCAGCAGTGAGGTGCAGGGGGAGACCGGGGAGCTGTTTTTT
CDR3aa: CASSEVQGETGELFF

j_gene: TRBJ1-2
d_gene: -
abundance: -
v_gene: TRBV11-2
CDR3nt: TGTGCCAGCGGGTCAGGGTATGGAGATGGCTACACCTTC
CDR3aa: CASGSGYGDGYTF

j_gene: TRBJ2-1
d_gene: -
abundance: -
v_gene: TRBV11-2
CDR3nt: TGTGCCAGCAGCCTAACTAATCATGGTGAGCAGTTCTTC
CDR3aa: CASSLTNHGEQFF

j_gene: TRBJ2-7
d_gene: TRBD2
abundance: -
v_gene: TRBV4-1
CDR3nt: TGCGCCAGCAGCCAAAGACTAGCGGGGGGGCAAGAGCAGTACTTC
CDR3aa: CASSQRLAGGQEQYF

j_gene: TRBJ2-5
d_gene: -
abundance: -
v_gene: TRBV28
CDR3nt: TGTGCCAGCAGTATTGAGGTTTTGTACTTC
CDR3aa: CASSIEVLYF

j_gene: TRBJ2-2
d_gene: -
abundance: few
v_gene: TRBV6-4
CDR3nt: TGTGCCAGCAGGCTAATAGCGAAAGCCGGGGAGCTGTTTTTT
CDR3aa: CASRLIAKAGELFF

j_gene: TRBJ2-2
d_gene: TRBD1
abundance: -
v_gene: TRBV2
CDR3nt: TGTGCCAGCAGGGGGACAGGGAAGATTAACACCGGGGAGCTGTTTTTT
CDR3aa: CASRGTGKINTGELFF

j_gene: TRBJ1-1
d_gene: -
abundance: -
v_gene: TRBV7-9
CDR3nt: TGTGCCAGCAGCTCACTGACAGGAGACACTGAAGCTTTCTTT
CDR3aa: CASSSLTGDTEAFF

j_gene: TRBJ2-4
d_gene: -
abundance: -
v_gene: TRBV3-1/TRBV3-2
CDR3nt: TGTGCCAGCAGCCTGACAGGAGCCAAAAACATTCAGTACTTC
CDR3aa: CASSLTGAKNIQYF

j_gene: TRBJ1-1
d_gene: -
abundance: -
v_gene: TRBV28
CDR3nt: TGTGCCAGCAGGCGACAGCCGAACACTGAAGCTTTCTTT
CDR3aa: CASRRQPNTEAFF

j_gene: TRBJ2-4
d_gene: TRBD1
abundance: -
v_gene: TRBV11-2
CDR3nt: TGTGCCAGCAGCTTAGCCGACAGGGGGGAGTACTTC
CDR3aa: CASSLADRGEYF

j_gene: TRBJ1-2
d_gene: TRBD1
abundance: -
v_gene: TRBV5-8
CDR3nt: TGTGCCAGCAGCCTAGGAACAGGGGCTGGGAACTATGGCTACACCTTC
CDR3aa: CASSLGTGAGNYGYTF

j_gene: TRBJ1-2
d_gene: TRBD1
abundance: -
v_gene: TRBV4-1
CDR3nt: TGCGCCAGCTCACTCAACCTGGGACAGAATAACTATGGCTACACCTTC
CDR3aa: CASSLNLGQNNYGYTF

j_gene: TRBJ2-2
d_gene: -
abundance: -
v_gene: TRBV19
CDR3nt: TGTGCCACCACCACGGGGGCGAACACCGGGGAGCTGTTTTTT
CDR3aa: CATTTGANTGELFF

j_gene: TRBJ1-2
d_gene: TRBD1
abundance: -
v_gene: TRBV6-5
CDR3nt: TGTGCCAGCAGGTACGGGACAGGGAGTGGCTACACCTTC
CDR3aa: CASRYGTGSGYTF

j_gene: TRBJ2-1
d_gene: TRBD2
abundance: -
v_gene: TRBV19
CDR3nt: TGTGCCAGTAGTTCAAATAGCGGGAGCTCCTACAATGAGCAGTTCTTC
CDR3aa: CASSSNSGSSYNEQFF

j_gene: TRBJ1-2
d_gene: TRBD1
abundance: -
v_gene: TRBV7-2
CDR3nt: TGTGCCAGCAGCCGCGAAGGGTGGACAGGGGCCCCATGGGGCTACACCTTC
CDR3aa: CASSREGWTGAPWGYTF

j_gene: TRBJ1-1
d_gene: -
abundance: -
v_gene: TRBV28
CDR3nt: TGTGCCAGCTTGGGGGGGAAGGTTGAAGCTTTCTTT
CDR3aa: CASLGGKVEAFF

j_gene: TRBJ1-4
d_gene: TRBD1
abundance: -
v_gene: TRBV4-2
CDR3nt: TGTGCCAGCAGCCAACGACAGGGTTTTGAAAAACTGTTTTTT
CDR3aa: CASSQRQGFEKLFF

j_gene: TRBJ2-1
d_gene: -
abundance: -
v_gene: TRBV10-1
CDR3nt: TGCGCCAGCAGTGAGATCGGCGCTAGCATCAATGAGCAGTTCTTC
CDR3aa: CASSEIGASINEQFF

j_gene: TRBJ1-5
d_gene: -
abundance: few
v_gene: TRBV5-5
CDR3nt: TGTGCCAGCAGCTTGGGGCCTGAGGTAAGCAATCAGCCCCAGCATTTT
CDR3aa: CASSLGPEVSNQPQHF

j_gene: TRBJ1-6
d_gene: -
abundance: -
v_gene: TRBV7-9
CDR3nt: TGTGCCAGCAGCATAACCTTGACAGATTATAATTCACCCCTCCACTTT
CDR3aa: CASSITLTDYNSPLHF

j_gene: TRBJ1-2
d_gene: -
abundance: -
v_gene: TRBV7-2
CDR3nt: TGTGCCAGCAGCTCCACCCTAGGCTATGGCTACACCTTC
CDR3aa: CASSSTLGYGYTF

j_gene: TRBJ2-7
d_gene: TRBD1
abundance: -
v_gene: TRBV5-5
CDR3nt: TGTGCCAGCAGTTCTCGGACAGGGGGTTACGAGCAGTACTTC
CDR3aa: CASSSRTGGYEQYF

j_gene: TRBJ1-1
d_gene: -
abundance: -
v_gene: TRBV7-9
CDR3nt: TGTGCCAGCAGCCTACCGTTGAACACTGAAGCTTTCTTT
CDR3aa: CASSLPLNTEAFF

j_gene: TRBJ1-1
d_gene: TRBD1
abundance: -
v_gene: TRBV7-8
CDR3nt: TGTGCCAGCAGCAAAGGACAGGGTTTGGGAGCTTTCTTT
CDR3aa: CASSKGQGLGAFF

j_gene: TRBJ1-1
d_gene: -
abundance: once
v_gene: TRBV5-4
CDR3nt: TGTGCCAGCACCCTGGGGGCGGGGGTCCGGGTAGAATCTGAAGCTTTCTTT
CDR3aa: CASTLGAGVRVESEAFF

j_gene: TRBJ1-1
d_gene: -
abundance: -
v_gene: TRBV29-1
CDR3nt: TGCAGCGGGGGGCAGGGTTGGAACACTGAAGCTTTCTTT
CDR3aa: CSGGQGWNTEAFF

j_gene: TRBJ1-3
d_gene: TRBD1
abundance: -
v_gene: TRBV30
CDR3nt: TGTGCCTGGAGTGTCCAGGGGGCGCAAAAGAATGGAAACACCATATATTTT
CDR3aa: CAWSVQGAQKNGNTIYF

j_gene: TRBJ1-1
d_gene: TRBD1
abundance: few
v_gene: TRBV28
CDR3nt: TGTGCCAGCAGTTCTGGGACAGGAATTGAAACTGAAGCTTTCTTT
CDR3aa: CASSSGTGIETEAFF

j_gene: TRBJ1-1
d_gene: -
abundance: -
v_gene: TRBV4-1
CDR3nt: TGCGCCAGCAGCCCAGCTCCGTTTCAGGGTGGCACTGAAGCTTTCTTT
CDR3aa: CASSPAPFQGGTEAFF

j_gene: TRBJ1-2
d_gene: TRBD1
abundance: -
v_gene: TRBV3-1/TRBV3-2
CDR3nt: TGTGCCAGCAGCCCATTACAAGGGGGCGGCTACACCTTC
CDR3aa: CASSPLQGGGYTF

j_gene: TRBJ1-5
d_gene: TRBD1
abundance: once
v_gene: TRBV29-1
CDR3nt: TGCAGCGCCCGGACAGGCGGACAGCCCCAGCATTTT
CDR3aa: CSARTGGQPQHF

j_gene: TRBJ2-3
d_gene: -
abundance: -
v_gene: TRBV6-6
CDR3nt: TGTGCCAGCAGTTCGGGGGGCACAGATACGCAGTATTTT
CDR3aa: CASSSGGTDTQYF

j_gene: TRBJ1-5
d_gene: -
abundance: once
v_gene: TRBV15
CDR3nt: TGTGCCACCAGCAGAGGACTGGCCAACGGCAATCAGCCCCAGCATTTT
CDR3aa: CATSRGLANGNQPQHF

j_gene: TRBJ2-2
d_gene: -
abundance: -
v_gene: TRBV28
CDR3nt: TGTGCCAGCAGTCTAGGGGGGGTCGACACCGGGGAGCTGTTTTTT
CDR3aa: CASSLGGVDTGELFF

j_gene: TRBJ2-3
d_gene: TRBD1
abundance: -
v_gene: TRBV7-3
CDR3nt: TGTGCCAGCAGCTTAACCGGGACAGGGGAAGATACGCAGTATTTT
CDR3aa: CASSLTGTGEDTQYF

j_gene: TRBJ2-7
d_gene: -
abundance: -
v_gene: TRBV28
CDR3nt: TGTGCCAGCAGTGAATACACGTACGAGCAGTACTTC
CDR3aa: CASSEYTYEQYF

j_gene: TRBJ2-1
d_gene: TRBD1
abundance: -
v_gene: TRBV28
CDR3nt: TGTGCCAGCAGAAATCAGGGGGTTGATGAGCAGTTCTTC
CDR3aa: CASRNQGVDEQFF

j_gene: TRBJ1-3
d_gene: -
abundance: -
v_gene: TRBV5-1
CDR3nt: TGCGCCAGCAGCTTGGACTACGGTGGGGGCATTACTGGAAACACCATATATTTT
CDR3aa: CASSLDYGGGITGNTIYF

j_gene: TRBJ1-1
d_gene: TRBD1
abundance: -
v_gene: TRBV24-1
CDR3nt: TGTGCCACCAGTGATGGAACCGGGACAGGCTTTCCGAACACTGAAGCTTTCTTT
CDR3aa: CATSDGTGTGFPNTEAFF

j_gene: TRBJ2-1
d_gene: -
abundance: few
v_gene: TRBV11-2
CDR3nt: TGTGCCAGCAGCGTTAAACGGGATGAGCAGTTCTTC
CDR3aa: CASSVKRDEQFF

j_gene: TRBJ1-5
d_gene: TRBD1
abundance: -
v_gene: TRBV6-5
CDR3nt: TGTGCCAGCAGACAGGGGGTAAGCAATCAGCCCCAGCATTTT
CDR3aa: CASRQGVSNQPQHF